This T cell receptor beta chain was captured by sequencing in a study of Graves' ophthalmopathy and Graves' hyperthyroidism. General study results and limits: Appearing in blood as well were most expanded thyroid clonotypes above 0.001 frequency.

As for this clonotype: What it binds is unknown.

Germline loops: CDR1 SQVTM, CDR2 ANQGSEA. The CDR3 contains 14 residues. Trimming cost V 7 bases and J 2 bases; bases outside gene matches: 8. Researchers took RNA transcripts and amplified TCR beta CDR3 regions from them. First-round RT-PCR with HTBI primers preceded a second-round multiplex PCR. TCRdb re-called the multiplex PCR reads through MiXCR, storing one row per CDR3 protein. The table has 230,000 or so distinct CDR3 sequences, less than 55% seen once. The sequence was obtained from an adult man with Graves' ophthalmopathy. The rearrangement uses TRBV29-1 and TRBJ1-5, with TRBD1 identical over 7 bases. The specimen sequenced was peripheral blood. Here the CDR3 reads CSAATGNGNQPQHF. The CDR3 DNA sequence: TGCAGCGCTGCGACAGGGAACGGCAATCAGCCCCAGCATTTT.